These 16 T cell receptor beta chains came from one sample sequenced in a study of blood T cell repertoires in COVID-19. Clones were read by immunoSEQ multiplex PCR, and TCRdb kept only the in-frame ones, dropping some. The table records about 240,000 clones, 75% to 90% of them present only once. Material: peripheral blood. The receptors stem from a woman in her sixties with active or convalescent COVID-19.

This chain connects TRBV4-3 to TRBJ1-1; D gene ambiguous. The germline CDR1 and CDR2 sequences are LGHNA and YSLEER. Trimming took 0 bases from V and 5 from J, leaving 7 bases between them. The CDR3 is made up of 13 amino acids. This chain's CDR3 is CASSQEPRTEAFF. In DNA form, the CDR3 reads TGCGCCAGCAGCCAAGAACCCCGGACTGAAGCTTTCTTT.

This chain joins TRBV27 and TRBJ1-1; 8 nucleotides align to TRBD1. The V and J ends lost 8 bases and 4 bases, in that order; junction bases with no gene match: 12. The CDR3 loop spans 15 amino acids. CDR1 is MNHEY, CDR2 SMNVEV, per germline (reference sequence). The CDR3 DNA reads TGTGCCAGCCGGGACAGGCCTCTAAGGGGCACTGAAGCTTTCTTT. Protein sequence: CASRDRPLRGTEAFF.

This clone turned up a few times. The rearrangement links TRBV6-5 to TRBJ1-1; tentative D call: TRBD1 (5 bases). The CDR3 extends over 13 amino acids. V lost 8 bases and J lost 1, with 11 bases in between. Germline assignment: CDR1 MNHEY and CDR2 SVGAGI. The CDR3 loop reads CASRSDRNTEAFF. CDR3 coding DNA: TGTGCCAGCCGAAGTGACAGGAACACTGAAGCTTTCTTT.

The rearrangement joins TRBV5-6 to TRBJ1-6, with 10 bases aligning to TRBD1. The CDR3 is 15 amino acids. Per the germline V gene, CDR1 is SGHDT and CDR2 is YYEEEE. The ends lost 0 bases at V and 9 bases at J; junction bases unmatched: 3. CDR3 in amino acids: CASSLVGQGFSPLHF. CDR3 bases: TGTGCCAGCAGCTTGGTGGGACAGGGGTTTTCACCCCTCCACTTT.

As DNA, the CDR3 is TGTGCCAGCTCACCAGATCTGACAGAAGCTTTCTTT. It is translated as CASSPDLTEAFF. J is TRBJ1-1 and V is TRBV18; no definite D call. Germline assignment: CDR1 KGHSH and CDR2 LQKENI. CDR3 length: 12 residues. V was shortened by 2 bases and J by 8 bases, with 9 bases between the two germline ends.

This clone was counted a single time. J is TRBJ2-2 and V is TRBV19; D perhaps matches TRBD2 (5 bases). V dropped 8 bases and J dropped 6 bases, with 16 bases sitting between them. The CDR3 is made up of 14 amino acids. Germline V gene sequence: CDR1 LNHDA, CDR2 SQIVND (reference sequence). The CDR3 DNA is TGTGCCAGTCAAACTAGATCCCCCGCCGGGGAGCTGTTTTTT. This encodes CASQTRSPAGELFF.

The rearrangement links TRBV6-6 to TRBJ1-6, with D unclear. From germline, CDR1 is MNHNY and CDR2 SVGAGI (reference sequence). The CDR3 runs to 15 residues. Trimming removed 2 bases from V and 4 bases from J, with 9 bases in between. The CDR3 sequence: CASSYQTGYNSPLHF. CDR3 in DNA: TGTGCCAGCAGTTACCAAACGGGGTATAATTCACCCCTCCACTTT.

This clone was observed many times. The chain joins TRBV3-1 (or the pseudogene TRBV3-2) to TRBJ2-7; D is possibly TRBD1 (6 bases). CDR1 is LGHDT, CDR2 YNNKEL, per germline (reference sequence). The CDR3 extends over 14 amino acids. Trimming removed 5 bases from V and 5 bases from J, with 16 bases in between. This CDR3 is CASSENRVSHEQYF. The CDR3 DNA is TGTGCCAGCAGCGAGAACAGGGTGAGCCACGAGCAGTACTTC.

The chain employs TRBV3-1 (or the pseudogene TRBV3-2) and TRBJ1-1; the D is unclear. Per germline, CDR1 LGHDT and CDR2 YNNKEL (reference sequence). There are 11 residues in the CDR3. Trimming cost V 0 bases and J 7 bases, with 3 bases left between them. In DNA, the CDR3 is TGTGCCAGCAGCCAAGAATATGAAGCTTTCTTT. Protein product: CASSQEYEAFF.

The genes are TRBV7-3 and TRBJ1-5; the D is unclear. V was cut by 4 bases and J by 3 bases, with 7 bases left in between. CDR1 is SGHTA, CDR2 FQGTGA, per germline. The CDR3 totals 13 residues. CDR3 sequence: CASSSGNNQPQHF. DNA of the CDR3: TGTGCCAGCAGCTCGGGAAACAATCAGCCCCAGCATTTT.

This sequence joins TRBV28 and TRBJ1-5; 8 bases agree with TRBD1. Losses at the gene ends were 5 bases for V and 6 bases for J; bases not matched to a gene: 6. The CDR3 loop spans 14 amino acids. CDR1 is MDHEN and CDR2 is SYDVKM in the germline V gene. Here the CDR3 reads CASSPGQGAQPQHF. The CDR3 coding sequence is TGTGCCAGCAGTCCCGGGCAGGGGGCTCAGCCCCAGCATTTT.

This chain uses TRBV28 with TRBJ1-2; D gene ambiguous. The CDR3 is 13 residues long. Trimming cost V 6 bases and J 8 bases, with 16 bases left between them. CDR1 and CDR2 (germline): MDHEN, SYDVKM. CDR3 bases: TGTGCCAGCAGCTCCTGGGAGGGAAGCGGCTACACCTTC. It translates to CASSSWEGSGYTF.

In nucleotides, the CDR3 is TGCGCCAGCAGCTCCGGGCAGGGGTTTGGGGAGACCCAGTACTTC. This translates into CASSSGQGFGETQYF. The chain is built from TRBV5-1 and TRBJ2-5, with a tentative D call TRBD1 (6 bases). The CDR3 contains 15 residues. Germline CDR1 is SGHRS and CDR2 is YFSETQ. Trimming took 3 bases from V and 5 from J, leaving 17 bases between them.

V is TRBV5-4 and J is TRBJ1-4; D is unclear. CDR3 length: 14 residues. CDR1 and CDR2 (germline): SGHNT, YYREEE (reference sequence). V gave up 0 bases and J gave up 8 bases, with 11 bases separating them. CDR3 nucleotide sequence: TGTGCCAGCAGCTTGGCGAATATGGGCGAAAAACTGTTTTTT. This translates into CASSLANMGEKLFF.

The genes are TRBV18 and TRBJ2-7; D gene uncertain. The CDR3 loop spans 14 amino acids. The V gene's germline CDR1 is KGHSH and CDR2 LQKENI. Trimming removed 2 bases at V and 0 bases at J, with 8 bases between. The DNA of the CDR3 is TGTGCCAGCTCACCATCGCGGAACTCCTACGAGCAGTACTTC. Its translation is CASSPSRNSYEQYF.

V and J are TRBV5-1 and TRBJ2-7, with 10 bases fitting TRBD2. Germline V lookup: CDR1 SGHRS, CDR2 YFSETQ. The CDR3 length is 16 residues. V lost 4 bases, J lost 0 bases, and 7 bases stayed unmatched. CDR3 in DNA: TGCGCCAGCAGCCTCTGGAGCGGGGGGGTCTCCTACGAGCAGTACTTC. The encoded protein is CASSLWSGGVSYEQYF.